Listed below are T cell receptor beta chains from one sample, sequenced in a study of cytomegalovirus exposure and HLA in healthy donors. Profiling relied on immunoSEQ multiplex PCR, and the TCRdb table lists in-frame clones only, not all of them. The sample has fewer than 350,000 clones; roughly 90% are singletons. Input material: PBMCs. The receptors derive from a woman aged 18-29 years in good health and CMV-seronegative. The CDR3 runs from the conserved cysteine through the conserved F or W. The order of the fields is J gene, V gene, CDR3 protein.

J: TRBJ2-3; V: TRBV10-3; CDR3: CAIRDPGLAPRTDTQYF
J: TRBJ1-2; V: TRBV5-1; CDR3: CASSLGRQGLYGYTF
J: TRBJ2-7; V: TRBV19; CDR3: CASSAGVSEQYF
J: TRBJ2-1; V: TRBV4-1; CDR3: CASSQLLTRIEQFF
J: TRBJ2-7; V: TRBV5-1; CDR3: CASSGTGIYEQYF
J: TRBJ1-2; V: TRBV19; CDR3: CASSGQGNYGYTF
J: TRBJ2-1; V: TRBV4-3; CDR3: CASSQEEAPEQFF
J: TRBJ1-1; V: TRBV5-4; CDR3: CASSLGLEGPMNTEAFF
J: TRBJ1-1; V: TRBV9; CDR3: CASTPGGLNTEAFF
J: TRBJ1-1; V: TRBV7-9; CDR3: CASSLGARGTTEAFF
J: TRBJ2-1; V: TRBV6-5; CDR3: CASRTGTSGISEQFF
J: TRBJ2-1; V: TRBV5-1; CDR3: CASSPRTNYNEQFF
J: TRBJ1-5; V: TRBV28; CDR3: CASSNGWGLYQPQHF
J: TRBJ1-6; V: TRBV2; CDR3: CASSDPGEGFGGPLHF
J: TRBJ1-2; V: TRBV19; CDR3: CASSIETGTGYGYTF
J: TRBJ2-1; V: TRBV5-1; CDR3: CASSLVERPYNEQFF
J: TRBJ2-1; V: TRBV5-1; CDR3: CASSNRTSGRNEQFF
J: TRBJ2-7; V: TRBV2; CDR3: CASKVEGAYEQYF
J: TRBJ1-1; V: TRBV28; CDR3: CASSPPAGRMNTEAFF
J: TRBJ1-1; V: TRBV2; CDR3: CASSGHYTGGYTEAFF
J: TRBJ2-7; V: TRBV28; CDR3: CASSFSRGSFEQYF
J: TRBJ1-5; V: TRBV28; CDR3: CASRNRDTRGGNQPQHF
J: TRBJ2-1; V: TRBV18; CDR3: CASSPEKNEQFF
J: TRBJ1-2; V: TRBV28; CDR3: CASSHGDRDYGYTF
J: TRBJ1-3; V: TRBV7-8; CDR3: CASSLGGLLRGNTIYF
J: TRBJ2-5; V: TRBV6-6; CDR3: CASSYWGPTGETQYF
J: TRBJ1-4; V: TRBV2; CDR3: CASRLNRGANEKLFF
J: TRBJ1-6; V: TRBV28; CDR3: CASSPPGGMGDSPLHF
J: TRBJ2-5; V: TRBV18; CDR3: CASSPPGSSGRRETQYF